This T cell receptor beta chain was captured in a study of PD-L1 blockade in urothelial cancer. Study as a whole: From 2014, patients received atezolizumab, given as 1,200 mg intravenously every 3 weeks. Investigators checked blood 3 weeks (second dose) and 6 weeks after treatment start.

The protocol was immunoSEQ multiplex PCR, while the TCRdb copy is restricted to in-frame clones and leaves out a portion. This sample has under 55,000 clones, with under 90% found just once. This CDR3 has 14 amino acids. Germline CDR1 GTSNPN, CDR2 SVGIG (reference sequence). Germline trimming cut 2 bases from V and 6 bases from J; bases unmatched to any gene: 4. This clone was found a few times. Sequencing was performed on PBMCs, taken around atezolizumab (anti-PD-L1) treatment. The TCR originated in a man aged 40-50 years with urothelial cancer. The rearrangement links TRBV30 to TRBJ2-3; 11 bases align to TRBD2. DNA of the CDR3: TGTGCCTGGAGTAGGGTAGCGGGAGGGGATACGCAGTATTTT. This codes for CAWSRVAGGDTQYF.